Below are 25 T cell receptor beta chains sequenced from a single sample in a study of persistence of HIV-infected CD4 T cells. This was the immunoSEQ version 4 assay in survey mode. Profiled with immunoSEQ multiplex PCR; TCRdb holds only in-frame clones, not every one. The data contain around 35,000 clones, approximately 88% of them seen just once; the ten biggest clones take up approximately 1.4%. Cells were stimulated nonspecifically with anti-CD3/anti-CD28 magnetic beads. Sorting of responding CD4+ T cells relied on upregulated CD40 ligand together with CD69. For these TCRs, the target antigens are not known. The input for sequencing was CD4+ T cells sorted from PBMCs after roughly 20-hour stimulation, taken from a patient who received antiretroviral therapy. The source of these receptors is an adult man with HIV who was CMV-seropositive.

The V call is TRBV30, the J call TRBJ2-5; TRBD1 matches at 9 bases. Germline assignment: CDR1 GTSNPN and CDR2 SVGIG (reference sequence). With 7 bases clipped from V and 5 bases from J, the junction kept 8 bases outside the gene matches. This CDR3 is built from 13 residues. CDR3 region: CASDRGNFETQYF. DNA of the CDR3: TGTGCCTCGGACAGGGGTAATTTTGAGACCCAGTACTTC.

This chain connects TRBV18 to TRBJ2-7, with D unclear. The V end lost 6 bases, the J end lost 1 base, and 16 bases lay between the germline ends. CDR1 KGHSH and CDR2 LQKENI come from the germline V gene. This CDR3 is 15 amino acids long. Here the CDR3 reads CASSSFSYQSYEQYF. The CDR3 nucleotides are TGTGCCAGCTCCTCTTTTTCATACCAATCCTACGAGCAGTACTTC.

This chain uses TRBV2 with TRBJ1-4, with D uncertain. The germline V and J ends were trimmed by 6 bases and 0 bases, with 11 bases remaining between them. The V gene's germline CDR1 is SNHLY and CDR2 FYNNEI. The CDR3 contains 15 residues. The CDR3 sequence: CASRRGEATNEKLFF. The CDR3 DNA follows: TGTGCCAGCAGACGTGGAGAGGCAACTAATGAAAAACTGTTTTTT.

This chain uses TRBV10-3 with TRBJ2-1; TRBD1 might be the D (6 bases). The V end lost 4 bases, the J end lost 5 bases, and 6 bases lay between the germline ends. Germline CDR1 and CDR2: ENHRY and SYGVKD. CDR3 length: 12 residues. CDR3 protein: CAISGTDNEQFF. CDR3 coding DNA: TGTGCCATCAGTGGGACAGACAATGAGCAGTTCTTC.

The chain carries TRBV7-8 and TRBJ2-1; D is uncertain. The CDR3 is 11 amino acids. Germline CDR1 and CDR2: SGHVS and FQNEAQ. Between the trimmed V and J ends, which lost 5 bases and 10 bases, there was a span of 9 bases. CDR3 residues: CASSPSREQFF. The CDR3, as DNA: TGTGCCAGCAGCCCCTCGCGGGAGCAGTTCTTC.

This chain connects TRBV18 to TRBJ1-2; 9 nucleotides match TRBD1. The CDR3 consists of 15 residues. Germline V gives CDR1 KGHSH, CDR2 LQKENI. Trimming cost V 4 bases and J 6 bases; bases outside gene matches: 9. In DNA form, the CDR3 reads TGTGCCAGCTCACGACCGCAGGACAGGGGTGATGGCTACACCTTC. It encodes CASSRPQDRGDGYTF.

The chain is built from TRBV19 and TRBJ2-2; perhaps TRBD1 as D (6 bases). This CDR3 is 15 amino acids long. From germline, CDR1 is LNHDA and CDR2 SQIVND (reference sequence). The germline V and J ends were trimmed by 3 bases and 0 bases, with 8 bases remaining between them. The CDR3 loop reads CASSIDRPNTGELFF. The CDR3 DNA is TGTGCCAGTAGTATTGACAGGCCGAACACCGGGGAGCTGTTTTTT.

This clone was picked up one time. This CDR3 is also generated by other DNA sequences in the sample. The J gene is TRBJ2-7, the V gene TRBV4-1; 8 bases are a match to TRBD2. CDR3 length: 15 amino acids. Germline loops: CDR1 MGHRA, CDR2 YSYEKL. The V gene end was trimmed by 6 bases and the J gene end by 5 bases; junction bases not matched to a gene: 12. CDR3 sequence (DNA): TGCGCCAGCAGTCGATCTAGCGGGCCCTACGACGAGCAGTACTTC. Residues: CASSRSSGPYDEQYF.

This clone turned up a few times. This chain uses TRBV30 with TRBJ2-1; the D is unclear. Trimming pared 2 bases from V and 5 bases from J, leaving 10 bases between. Germline CDR1 GTSNPN, CDR2 SVGIG (reference sequence). The CDR3 sequence is 13 residues long. In nucleotides, the CDR3 is TGTGCCTGGAGTCCAAACAGCGACAATGAGCAGTTCTTC. It encodes CAWSPNSDNEQFF.

The chain couples TRBV4-1 to TRBJ1-1; D unclear. The germline V gene encodes CDR1 MGHRA and CDR2 YSYEKL. CDR3 length equals 16 residues. Trimming took 0 bases from V and 0 from J, leaving 11 bases between them. For the CDR3, the DNA is TGCGCCAGCAGCCAAGATCGAGGTCGGATGAACACTGAAGCTTTCTTT. Its translation is CASSQDRGRMNTEAFF.

This chain uses TRBV19 with TRBJ1-3; perhaps TRBD1 as D (5 bases). CDR3 size: 14 residues. V was pared by 8 bases and J by 4 bases, with 15 bases between. Germline-derived CDR1 and CDR2 are LNHDA and SQIVND (reference sequence). The CDR3 sequence: CASRRDPGGNTIYF. The DNA for the CDR3 is TGTGCCAGTCGAAGGGACCCAGGAGGAAACACCATATATTTT.

The genes are TRBV7-2 and TRBJ2-5, with TRBD2 matching 8 bases. The CDR3 spans 14 residues. V gave up 5 bases and J gave up 1 base; unmatched junction bases: 3. Per germline, CDR1 SGHTA and CDR2 FQGNSA. The CDR3 nucleotides read TGTGCCAGCAGCCCCGGGACTAGCCAAGAGACCCAGTACTTC. Its protein product is CASSPGTSQETQYF.

The chain employs TRBV13 and TRBJ2-7; 9 bases line up with TRBD1. The V gene's germline CDR1 is PRHDT and CDR2 FYEKMQ (reference sequence). This CDR3 is 14 amino acids long. J lost 3 bases, V lost 3 bases, and 3 bases had no gene match. The CDR3 DNA reads as TGTGCCAGCAGCTTCAACAGGGGGCTCTACGAGCAGTACTTC. This sequence encodes CASSFNRGLYEQYF.

This chain connects TRBV29-1 to TRBJ2-2, with 8 bases that match TRBD2. The CDR3 contains 14 residues. V shed 6 bases, J shed 2 bases, and the junction held 5 bases outside the gene matches. Germline CDR1 and CDR2: SQVTM and ANQGSEA. The CDR3 reads CSVSGGINTGELFF. The CDR3 bases are TGCAGCGTGAGCGGGGGTATAAACACCGGGGAGCTGTTTTTT.

The chain links TRBV5-1 to TRBJ1-1; no definite D call. V was shortened by 7 bases and J by 5 bases, with 21 bases between the two germline ends. In germline, CDR1 is SGHRS, CDR2 YFSETQ. The CDR3 runs 15 residues. The DNA of the CDR3 is TGCGCCAGCGCCTACGTTGGTAATGATGGGACTGAAGCTTTCTTT. Residues: CASAYVGNDGTEAFF.

The rearrangement joins TRBV9 to TRBJ1-3; no reliable D call. Germline V lookup: CDR1 SGDLS, CDR2 YYNGEE. This CDR3 comprises 16 residues. Trimming removed 3 bases from V and 3 bases from J, with 16 bases in between. The chain's CDR3 is CASSGTDRFNGNTIYF. CDR3 DNA: TGTGCCAGCAGCGGGACGGACCGTTTTAATGGAAACACCATATATTTT.

The gene calls are TRBV6-5 and TRBJ2-5; TRBD1 matches at 7 bases. V gave up 5 bases and J gave up 5 bases; unmatched junction bases: 5. Germline assignment: CDR1 MNHEY and CDR2 SVGAGI. The CDR3 runs 13 residues. CDR3 in amino acids: CASSQQGRETQYF. CDR3 nucleotide sequence: TGTGCCAGCAGTCAACAGGGGCGGGAGACCCAGTACTTC.

This chain connects TRBV18 to TRBJ2-1; 12 nucleotides agree with TRBD2. J was trimmed by 6 bases and V by 6 bases; bases with no gene match: 6. The CDR3 consists of 15 residues. In germline, CDR1 is KGHSH, CDR2 LQKENI. The CDR3 region is CASSPGLAGLNEQFF. CDR3 DNA sequence: TGTGCCAGCTCTCCAGGACTAGCGGGGCTCAATGAGCAGTTCTTC. The whole variable domain, filled in from reference TRBV18 and TRBJ2-1, reads NAGVMQNPRHLVRRRGQEARLRCSPMKGHSHVYWYRQLPEEGLKFMVYLQKENIIDESGMPKERFSAEFPKEGPSILRIQQVVRGDSAAYFCASSPGLAGLNEQFFGPGTRLTVL.

The chain uses TRBV29-1 and TRBJ2-4; TRBD2 agrees at 10 bases. Trimming removed 7 bases from V and 1 base from J; junction bases left unmatched: 10. Germline CDR1 SQVTM, CDR2 ANQGSEA. This CDR3 spans 16 amino acids. As DNA, the CDR3 is TGCAGCGCCTTAGAACCGGGACTAGCGGCCAAAAACATTCAGTACTTC. It is translated as CSALEPGLAAKNIQYF.

The J gene is TRBJ2-3, the V gene TRBV7-2; TRBD1 agrees at 9 bases. The CDR3 is made up of 15 amino acids. The germline V gene has CDR1 SGHTA and CDR2 FQGNSA. Germline trimming cut 5 bases from V and 6 bases from J; bases unmatched to any gene: 9. CDR3 coding DNA: TGTGCCAGCAGCCGGGGTACAGGGGGCTTCGATACGCAGTATTTT. It codes for CASSRGTGGFDTQYF.

CDR3 in amino acids: CASSQDGGGIDEQYF. The CDR3 DNA follows: TGTGCCAGCAGCCAGGACGGAGGGGGCATCGACGAGCAGTACTTC. The chain employs TRBV4-2 and TRBJ2-7; D might be TRBD1 (7 bases). V lost 3 bases to trimming and J lost 5 bases, with 17 bases between them. The CDR3 is 15 residues long. Germline CDR1 LGHNA, CDR2 YNFKEQ.

This chain connects TRBV12-3 or TRBV12-4 to TRBJ2-5; 7 nucleotides match TRBD2. V dropped 7 bases and J dropped 3; count of bases not matched to a gene: 5. The CDR3 totals 13 residues. CDR3 sequence reads: CASTLGGKETQYF. The CDR3 DNA reads as TGTGCCAGCACCTTGGGAGGGAAAGAGACCCAGTACTTC.

The V and J genes are TRBV2 and TRBJ2-3; D not certain. V dropped 5 bases and J dropped 0 bases, with 15 bases sitting between them. Germline assignment: CDR1 SNHLY and CDR2 FYNNEI. The CDR3 length is 16 residues. The CDR3 coding sequence is TGTGCCAGCAGTCCCTTAGCCAGCTTAAGCACAGATACGCAGTATTTT. This sequence encodes CASSPLASLSTDTQYF.

The V and J genes are TRBV18 and TRBJ1-2; D not certain. Germline values: CDR1 KGHSH, CDR2 LQKENI. This CDR3 has 15 amino acids. V was clipped by 3 bases and J by 3 bases, with 14 bases between them. The CDR3 coding sequence is TGTGCCAGCTCACCGAGCGCCGCCCCGGACTATGGCTACACCTTC. Translation gives CASSPSAAPDYGYTF.

This chain links TRBV3-1 (or the pseudogene TRBV3-2) with TRBJ1-1, with 7 bases that match TRBD1. The length of the CDR3 is 15 residues. Trimming removed 5 bases from V and 0 bases from J; junction bases left unmatched: 6. The germline V gene has CDR1 LGHDT and CDR2 YNNKEL (reference sequence). CDR3 sequence: CASSSGGKVNTEAFF. As DNA, the CDR3 is TGTGCCAGCAGCTCAGGGGGGAAGGTGAACACTGAAGCTTTCTTT.